This paragraph reports one T cell receptor (beta chain). The CDR3 sequence is 19 residues long. Germline CDR1 reads MGHRA; CDR2 reads YSYEKL. The junction had 9 bases not matched to a gene; V was cut back by 4 bases and J by 1 base. Clones were sequenced by immunoSEQ multiplex PCR, and TCRdb holds only the in-frame ones, with some missing. The sample includes 250,000 to 350,000 clones, around 90% of them seen just once. This sample stems from a study of blood T cell repertoires in COVID-19. The sequencing sample was made of PBMCs or T cells enriched from blood (not recorded which). The origin of this receptor is an older woman in a cohort exposed to, infected with or recovered from COVID-19 (not recorded which). The chain has TRBV4-1 and TRBJ2-3; 15 bases align to TRBD2. DNA for the CDR3: TGCGCCAGCAGCCTAAGAGGACTAGCGGGAGGGGAGGGCACAGATACGCAGTATTTT. This sequence encodes CASSLRGLAGGEGTDTQYF.